These 29 T cell receptor beta chains share one sample of origin, sequenced in a study of T cells in localized non-small cell lung cancer. Repertoires were generated with immunoSEQ multiplex PCR, while TCRdb's copy carries only in-frame clones and drops some. The table has more than 30,000 clones, approximately 80% seen once; the top ten hold 35% to 40%. The sample in question was peripheral blood, obtained before any cancer treatment. The source is a male donor older than 55 with stage II squamous cell lung carcinoma.

This clone was detected a few times. The chain joins TRBV2 to TRBJ1-5; D unresolved. Germline assignment: CDR1 SNHLY and CDR2 FYNNEI. The germline V and J ends were trimmed by 8 bases and 6 bases, with 11 bases remaining between them. The CDR3 runs to 12 residues. The CDR3 bases are TGTGCCAGCCAAAAGGTCGGTCAGCCCCAGCATTTT. Protein product: CASQKVGQPQHF.

The chain joins TRBV6-5 to TRBJ1-1; TRBD1 is a possible D gene (5 bases). Germline CDR1 reads MNHEY; CDR2 reads SVGAGI. The CDR3 spans 14 residues. The V end was cut by 2 bases, the J end by 6 bases, with 13 bases between. CDR3 region: CASSYIRGGAEAFF. The DNA of the CDR3 is TGTGCCAGCAGTTACATAAGGGGAGGGGCTGAAGCTTTCTTT.

The CDR3 reads CASSGTYTGELFF. The CDR3 nucleotides read TGTGCCAGCAGTGGGACATACACCGGGGAGCTGTTTTTT. The chain employs TRBV28 and TRBJ2-2, with D perhaps TRBD1 (6 bases). The CDR3 is 13 residues long. The V gene lost 5 bases and the J gene lost 3 bases, with 7 bases spanning the gap. Per the germline V gene, CDR1 is MDHEN and CDR2 is SYDVKM.

This chain joins TRBV19 and TRBJ2-3, with D unresolved. V was cut by 3 bases and J by 5 bases, with 9 bases left in between. From germline, CDR1 is LNHDA and CDR2 SQIVND (reference sequence). The CDR3 contains 13 residues. CDR3 nucleotides: TGTGCCAGTAGTATTAACGGGCAAGATACGCAGTATTTT. This sequence encodes CASSINGQDTQYF.

V and J are TRBV2 and TRBJ1-6; maybe TRBD1 (5 bases). The CDR3 totals 14 residues. V was shortened by 7 bases and J by 10 bases, with 17 bases between the two germline ends. The V gene's germline CDR1 is SNHLY and CDR2 FYNNEI. CDR3 amino acids: CASTSGYDGSPLHF. The CDR3 DNA follows: TGTGCCAGCACCTCAGGGTATGATGGCTCACCCCTCCACTTT.

V usage is TRBV4-1 and J usage is TRBJ2-2; 8 nucleotides line up with TRBD2. The CDR3 is made up of 16 amino acids. Germline CDR1 MGHRA, CDR2 YSYEKL. After removal of 6 bases from V and 2 bases from J, the junction contained 8 bases not matched to a gene. CDR3 DNA sequence: TGCGCCAGCAGGTCAGCGGGGGACGGTAACACCGGGGAGCTGTTTTTT. This translates into CASRSAGDGNTGELFF.

The chain links TRBV30 to TRBJ2-1; D is possibly TRBD2 (5 bases). Germline CDR1 and CDR2: GTSNPN and SVGIG (reference sequence). This CDR3 comprises 11 residues. V was trimmed by 4 bases and J by 6 bases, leaving 7 bases between them. CDR3 amino acids: CAWTSSNEQFF. CDR3 sequence (DNA): TGTGCCTGGACTAGCTCCAATGAGCAGTTCTTC. Complete variable domain (other parts from reference TRBV30 and TRBJ2-1): SQTIHQWPATLVQPVGSPLSLECTVEGTSNPNLYWYRQAAGRGLQLLFYSVGIGQISSEVPQNLSASRPQDRQFILSSKKLLLSDSGFYLCAWTSSNEQFFGPGTRLTVL.

The chain links TRBV18 to TRBJ2-1, with 10 bases that match TRBD2. V lost 3 bases, J lost 8 bases, and 7 bases stayed unmatched. CDR1 is KGHSH and CDR2 is LQKENI in the germline V gene. The CDR3 has 15 residues. CDR3 amino acids: CASSPLAGALDEQFF. CDR3 nucleotides: TGTGCCAGCTCACCGCTAGCGGGGGCCCTTGATGAGCAGTTCTTC.

J is TRBJ2-3 and V is TRBV30; 7 bases fit TRBD2. V lost 3 bases and J lost 2; bases outside the gene matches: 14. Per the germline V gene, CDR1 is GTSNPN and CDR2 is SVGIG (reference sequence). The CDR3 length is 17 residues. CDR3 region: CAWRGGRGARTTDTQYF. The CDR3 DNA sequence: TGTGCCTGGAGGGGCGGGAGAGGAGCTCGTACCACAGATACGCAGTATTTT.

V gene TRBV9 combines with J gene TRBJ2-2; D gene ambiguous. V lost 4 bases and J lost 0, with 13 bases in between. The CDR3 length is 16 residues. CDR1 SGDLS and CDR2 YYNGEE come from the germline V gene. CDR3 residues: CASSSSGHTNTGELFF. The DNA of the CDR3 is TGTGCCAGCAGCTCCTCGGGCCATACGAACACCGGGGAGCTGTTTTTT.

V gene TRBV2 combines with J gene TRBJ1-1, with TRBD1 matching over 7 bases. Trimming removed 2 bases from V and 4 bases from J; junction bases left unmatched: 4. Germline-derived CDR1 and CDR2 are SNHLY and FYNNEI. This CDR3 has 14 amino acids. For the CDR3, the DNA is TGTGCCAGCAGTGAACGGTCAGGGGGCACTGAAGCTTTCTTT. Amino acids: CASSERSGGTEAFF.

The V call is TRBV5-4, the J call TRBJ2-3; tentative D call: TRBD2 (7 bases). The V end lost 5 bases, the J end lost 2 bases, and 18 bases lay between the germline ends. CDR1 SGHNT and CDR2 YYREEE come from the germline V gene (reference sequence). The length of the CDR3 is 16 residues. The CDR3 bases are TGTGCCAGCAGTCCCCGGGGGCGGGGGACCACAGATACGCAGTATTTT. Its protein is CASSPRGRGTTDTQYF.

This clone was seen once. The chain recombines TRBV19 with TRBJ2-5; TRBD2 agrees at 10 bases. V lost 4 bases to trimming and J lost 2 bases; unmatched junction nucleotides: 10. Per germline, CDR1 LNHDA and CDR2 SQIVND (reference sequence). This CDR3 has 17 amino acids. The chain's CDR3 is CASSTPRPGLAQETQYF. DNA of the CDR3: TGTGCCAGTAGTACCCCCCGGCCGGGACTAGCGCAAGAGACCCAGTACTTC.

The chain links TRBV19 to TRBJ1-3, with TRBD1 identical over 7 bases. Germline CDR1 LNHDA, CDR2 SQIVND (reference sequence). This CDR3 has 16 residues. With V trimmed by 4 bases and J by 3 bases, 9 bases remained unmatched. CDR3 sequence reads: CASSTDSDRDGNTIYF. CDR3 coding DNA: TGTGCCAGTAGTACCGACTCTGACAGGGATGGAAACACCATATATTTT.

The V call is TRBV5-4, the J call TRBJ1-5; weak D call: TRBD1 (5 bases). CDR1 SGHNT and CDR2 YYREEE come from the germline V gene (reference sequence). The V end was cut by 0 bases, the J end by 0 bases, with 10 bases between. CDR3 length: 16 residues. CDR3 nucleotides: TGTGCCAGCAGCTTGGGGGGGGGTTTTAGCAATCAGCCCCAGCATTTT. This codes for CASSLGGGFSNQPQHF.

The CDR3, as DNA: TGTGCCAGCAGTTTATTAATCCCAGATACGCAGTATTTT. Translated, it gives CASSLLIPDTQYF. V and J are TRBV27 and TRBJ2-3, with no clear D. V shed 1 base and J shed 4 bases, with 6 bases lying between them. There are 13 residues in the CDR3. The germline V gene has CDR1 MNHEY and CDR2 SMNVEV (reference sequence).

The chain links TRBV6-5 to TRBJ1-5; D perhaps matches TRBD1 (6 bases). The CDR3 sequence is 13 residues long. The V gene lost 5 bases and the J gene lost 4 bases, with 9 bases spanning the gap. CDR1 MNHEY and CDR2 SVGAGI come from the germline V gene. CDR3 amino acids: CASSADRNQPQHF. CDR3 nucleotides: TGTGCCAGCAGTGCAGACAGGAATCAGCCCCAGCATTTT.

This chain uses TRBV5-8 with TRBJ2-3; D ambiguous. This CDR3 comprises 9 residues. Looked up from germline, CDR1 is SGHTS and CDR2 is YDEGEE. V was clipped by 7 bases and J by 7 bases, with 4 bases between them. The CDR3 nucleotides read TGTGCCAGCGGTAATACGCAGTATTTT. It yields the protein CASGNTQYF.

Concerning this clone: Its ends do not fully match the called genes, so a read error is possible. The V call is TRBV5-4, the J call TRBJ2-7, with TRBD1 matching over 8 bases. Germline V gives CDR1 SGHNT, CDR2 YYREEE (reference sequence). CDR3 length: 15 amino acids. The CDR3: CASSHRRDRFYEQYF. CDR3 DNA sequence: TGCGCCAGCAGCCATCGCAGGGACAGGTTCTACGAGCAGTACTTC.

The rearrangement links TRBV5-5 to TRBJ1-3; D is unclear. Trimming left V 4 bases short and J 4 bases short, with 15 bases between. In germline, CDR1 is SGHKS, CDR2 YYEKEE (reference sequence). This CDR3 region has 15 residues. CDR3 nucleotides: TGTGCCAGCAGCCCGCGCGGCAGTTACGGAAACACCATATATTTT. As protein: CASSPRGSYGNTIYF.

The chain joins TRBV5-6 to TRBJ2-5; 9 positions match TRBD2. The CDR3 sequence is 15 residues long. The germline V gene has CDR1 SGHDT and CDR2 YYEEEE. Unmatched junction bases numbered 7, after V lost 3 bases and J lost 4 bases. CDR3 residues: CASSSIAGERETQYF. CDR3 DNA: TGTGCCAGCAGCTCCATAGCGGGAGAAAGAGAGACCCAGTACTTC. The full variable domain, in which reference TRBV5-6 and TRBJ2-5 provide the parts outside the CDR3, is DAGVTQSPTHLIKTRGQQVTLRCSPKSGHDTVSWYQQALGQGPQFIFQYYEEEERQRGNFPDRFSGHQFPNYSSELNVNALLLGDSALYLCASSSIAGERETQYFGPGTRLLVL.

This rearrangement joins TRBV21-1 to TRBJ1-1. TRBV21-1 is a documented pseudogene. This CDR3 region has 16 residues. The CDR3 region has the DNA TGTGCCAGCAGCAAAGAGGGCACCCCTAGGAACACTGAAGCTTTCTTT. It yields the protein CASSKEGTPRNTEAFF.

This CDR3 is CASSLSLQGQETQYF. In nucleotides, the CDR3 is TGTGCCAGCAGCCTATCCCTACAGGGGCAAGAGACCCAGTACTTC. The chain carries TRBV7-3 and TRBJ2-5; 7 bases match TRBD1. The germline CDR1 and CDR2 sequences are SGHTA and FQGTGA. With 5 bases clipped from V and 2 bases from J, the junction kept 8 bases outside the gene matches. CDR3 length: 15 amino acids.

V gene TRBV4-2 combines with J gene TRBJ2-7; 11 nucleotides match TRBD2. The CDR3 contains 18 residues. Germline V gene sequence: CDR1 LGHNA, CDR2 YNFKEQ. V dropped 1 base and J dropped 0; count of bases not matched to a gene: 8. The CDR3 sequence is CASSQAGTSGVSSYEQYF. DNA for the CDR3: TGTGCCAGCAGCCAAGCCGGGACTAGCGGAGTGAGCTCCTACGAGCAGTACTTC.

The J gene is TRBJ2-7, the V gene TRBV2, with 8 bases matching TRBD1. CDR3 size: 10 residues. Trimming took 8 bases from V and 12 from J; bases not matched to a gene: 6. Germline V gene sequence: CDR1 SNHLY, CDR2 FYNNEI. In DNA form, the CDR3 reads TGTGCCAGCGGCGACAGGGGATGGTACTTC. Translated, it gives CASGDRGWYF.

The V call is TRBV6-1, the J call TRBJ1-2; D may be TRBD1 (6 bases). From germline, CDR1 is MNHNS and CDR2 SASEGT. The germline V and J ends were trimmed by 7 bases and 5 bases, with 14 bases remaining between them. This CDR3 region has 13 residues. CDR3 amino acids: CASTVQGGYGYTF. CDR3 DNA: TGTGCCAGCACTGTACAGGGAGGGTATGGCTACACCTTC.

This clone was counted only a few times. The chain carries TRBV5-5 and TRBJ1-5, with 9 bases lining up with TRBD1. Unmatched junction bases numbered 10, after V lost 5 bases and J lost 4 bases. The CDR3 contains 16 residues. Germline-derived CDR1 and CDR2 are SGHKS and YYEKEE (reference sequence). CDR3 region: CASSAYRDRVNQPQHF. CDR3 in DNA: TGTGCCAGCAGTGCGTACCGGGACAGGGTAAATCAGCCCCAGCATTTT.

This chain uses TRBV30 with TRBJ2-5; D is possibly TRBD2 (6 bases). Trimming took off 4 bases at V and 6 bases at J, with 9 bases between the two ends. There are 11 residues in the CDR3. The germline gives CDR1 GTSNPN, CDR2 SVGIG (reference sequence). The CDR3 region has the DNA TGTGCCTGGACTAGCGATAAGACCCAGTACTTC. Translated: CAWTSDKTQYF.

The V call is TRBV28, the J call TRBJ2-1; a weak D match, TRBD2 (5 bases). The germline gives CDR1 MDHEN, CDR2 SYDVKM. The CDR3 runs 14 residues. Trimming shortened V by 10 bases and J by 1 base, and 14 bases separated the two germline ends. The CDR3 here is CATLRADSYNEQFF. The CDR3 coding sequence is TGTGCCACCCTGAGGGCAGATTCCTACAATGAGCAGTTCTTC.